These 6 T cell receptor beta chains originate from one sample sequenced in a study of radiotherapy plus CTLA-4 blockade in lung cancer (dated by TCRdb to the late 2010s). The library was built by means of the immunoSEQ multiplex PCR assay. The clones in this table, taken by TCRdb from immuneACCESS, are in-frame only. Not every clone is retained; where verified, under half of the shortfall comes from an unresolved V gene, and the cause of the rest is unknown. Across this sample there are under 45,000 clones, with 79% seen only once. About 25% of the sample goes to the ten largest clones. Specimen: peripheral blood, collected from a patient treated with radiotherapy plus ipilimumab. Every receptor here comes from a human donor with non-small cell lung cancer that progressed on radiotherapy plus ipilimumab.

The table lists this clone with a few counts. This chain links TRBV9 with TRBJ2-1; 15 bases map to TRBD2. Germline CDR1 and CDR2: SGDLS and YYNGEE. There are 16 residues in the CDR3. Trimming took 4 bases from V and 6 from J; bases not matched to a gene: 5. CDR3: CASSPLGLAGGNEQFF. The CDR3 DNA reads as TGTGCCAGCAGCCCCTTGGGACTAGCGGGGGGCAATGAGCAGTTCTTC.

V usage is TRBV5-4 and J usage is TRBJ1-6; D is undetermined. This CDR3 contains 16 residues. Germline V gives CDR1 SGHNT, CDR2 YYREEE (reference sequence). With 0 bases removed from V and 0 bases from J, the gap between germline ends came to 7 bases. Here the CDR3 DNA reads TGTGCCAGCAGCTTGGATCCGGGCTCCTATAATTCACCCCTCCACTTT. Its translation: CASSLDPGSYNSPLHF.

This rearrangement joins TRBV10-1 to TRBJ2-3; no clear D. Between the trimmed V and J ends, which lost 2 bases and 0 bases, there was a span of 6 bases. The CDR3 spans 14 residues. CDR1 and CDR2 from the germline V gene are WNHNN and SYGVQD (reference sequence). CDR3 protein: CASSELTSTDTQYF. The CDR3 region has the DNA TGCGCCAGCAGTGAGCTAACTAGCACAGATACGCAGTATTTT.

This clone was counted between two and nine times. This chain links TRBV19 with TRBJ1-5; the match to TRBD1 covers 8 bases. CDR1 is LNHDA, CDR2 SQIVND, per germline (reference sequence). The CDR3 spans 13 residues. The ends lost 9 bases at V and 7 bases at J; junction bases unmatched: 8. The CDR3 DNA follows: TGTGCCAGCCAACAGGGGGGTGGACAGCCCCAGCATTTT. Translating it yields CASQQGGGQPQHF.

This clone was counted only a few times. The junction does not match germline at one end; this may be a read error. This chain connects TRBV5-1 to TRBJ2-7; 7 nucleotides agree with TRBD1. Per the germline V gene, CDR1 is SGHRS and CDR2 is YFSETQ. This CDR3 region has 13 residues. The CDR3, as DNA: TGCGCCAGCAGCCCAGCGACAGGGTACGGGCAGTACTTC. Translated: CASSPATGYGQYF.

CDR3 loop: CASSQPLTSNTGELFF. The CDR3, as DNA: TGCGCCAGCAGCCAGCCTCTTACTTCGAACACCGGGGAGCTGTTTTTT. The chain links TRBV4-1 to TRBJ2-2; D gene uncertain. V lost 3 bases and J lost 0, with 11 bases in between. The CDR3 has 16 amino acids. From germline, CDR1 is MGHRA and CDR2 YSYEKL.